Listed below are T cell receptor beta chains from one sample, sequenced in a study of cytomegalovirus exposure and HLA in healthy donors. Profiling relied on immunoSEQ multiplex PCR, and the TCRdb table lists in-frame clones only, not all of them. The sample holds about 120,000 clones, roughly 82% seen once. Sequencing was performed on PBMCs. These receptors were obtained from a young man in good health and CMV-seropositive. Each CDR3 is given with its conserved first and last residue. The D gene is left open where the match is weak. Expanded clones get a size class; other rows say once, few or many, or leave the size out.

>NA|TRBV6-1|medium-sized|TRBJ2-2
CASSVLPGGQGKYTGELFF
TGTGCCAGCAGTGTCCTACCAGGGGGGCAGGGGAAGTACACCGGGGAGCTGTTTTTT
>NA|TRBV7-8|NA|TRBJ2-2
CASSEGRTTTGELFF
TGTGCCAGCAGCGAAGGACGGACTACCACCGGGGAGCTGTTTTTT
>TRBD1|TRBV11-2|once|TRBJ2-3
CASSSIRTGASTDTQYF
TGTGCCAGCAGCTCAATTAGGACAGGGGCGAGCACAGATACGCAGTATTTT
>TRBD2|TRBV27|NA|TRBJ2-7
CASSTQGLAGGDYEQYF
TGTGCCAGCAGCACACAGGGACTAGCGGGAGGGGACTACGAGCAGTACTTC
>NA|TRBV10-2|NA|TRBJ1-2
CASSESQGTSGYTF
TGCGCCAGCAGTGAGTCTCAGGGGACTAGTGGCTACACCTTC
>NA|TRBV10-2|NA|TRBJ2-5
CASKNRDKYQETQYF
TGCGCCAGCAAGAACCGGGACAAGTACCAAGAGACCCAGTACTTC
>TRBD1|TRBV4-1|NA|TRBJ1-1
CASSQVFTARGHTEAFF
TGCGCCAGCAGCCAAGTATTTACGGCAAGGGGGCACACTGAAGCTTTCTTT
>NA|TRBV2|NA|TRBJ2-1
CASSEGIGVPYNEQFF
TGTGCCAGCAGTGAAGGAATCGGGGTCCCCTACAATGAGCAGTTCTTC
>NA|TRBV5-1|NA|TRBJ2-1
CASSLGAHEQFF
TGCGCCAGCAGCTTGGGGGCCCATGAGCAGTTCTTC
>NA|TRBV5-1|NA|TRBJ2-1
CASSLGTSYNEQFF
TGCGCCAGCAGCTTGGGAACTAGCTACAATGAGCAGTTCTTC
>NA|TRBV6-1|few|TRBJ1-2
CASSETSRSVCTF
TGTGCCAGCAGTGAAACTAGTCGGTCCGTCTGCACCTTC
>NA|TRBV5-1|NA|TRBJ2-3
CASSGGGPTDTQYF
TGCGCCAGCAGTGGCGGGGGCCCAACAGATACGCAGTATTTT
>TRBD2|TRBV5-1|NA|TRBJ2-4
CASSLLAGGLNSQYF
TGCGCCAGCAGCTTACTAGCGGGGGGGTTAAACAGTCAGTACTTC
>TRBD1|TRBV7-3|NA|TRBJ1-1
CASSLGTGGASHF
TGTGCCAGCAGCTTGGGGACAGGGGGCGCATCCCACTTT
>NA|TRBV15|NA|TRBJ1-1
CATSPTQGLNTEAFF
TGTGCCACCAGCCCGACGCAGGGGCTGAACACTGAAGCTTTCTTT
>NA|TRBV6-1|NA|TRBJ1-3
CASSEFSGGLGNTIYF
TGTGCCAGCAGTGAATTTTCGGGAGGGTTGGGAAACACCATATATTTT
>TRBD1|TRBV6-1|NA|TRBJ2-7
CASSWDRGTYEQYF
TGTGCCAGCAGTTGGGACAGGGGCACCTACGAGCAGTACTTC
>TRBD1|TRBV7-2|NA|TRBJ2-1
CASSLNPGGQGAYNEQFF
TGTGCCAGCAGCTTAAATCCGGGTGGACAGGGGGCGTACAATGAGCAGTTCTTC
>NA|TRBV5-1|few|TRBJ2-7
CASSLAPQGSEQYF
TGCGCCAGCAGCTTGGCCCCACAGGGAAGCGAGCAGTACTTC
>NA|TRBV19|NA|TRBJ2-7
CASSSEGSEQYF
TGTGCCAGTAGTTCCGAGGGCTCGGAGCAGTACTTC
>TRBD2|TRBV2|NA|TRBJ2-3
CASRPYAGEGTDTQYF
TGTGCCAGCAGACCCTACGCGGGAGAGGGCACAGATACGCAGTATTTT
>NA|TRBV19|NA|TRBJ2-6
CASSIQGTGANGLTF
TGTGCCAGTAGTATACAGGGAACTGGGGCCAACGGCCTGACTTTC
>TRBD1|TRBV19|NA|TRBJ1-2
CASIETGGYGYTF
TGTGCCAGTATCGAGACAGGGGGCTATGGCTACACCTTC
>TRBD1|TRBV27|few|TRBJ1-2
CASSGRDRQNSNYGYTF
TGTGCCAGCAGTGGACGGGACAGGCAAAACTCAAACTATGGCTACACCTTC
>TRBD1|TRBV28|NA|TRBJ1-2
CASSSGGPLGYGYTF
TGTGCCAGCAGTTCAGGGGGGCCGTTGGGCTATGGCTACACCTTC
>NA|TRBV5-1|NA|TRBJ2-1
CASSFQGSYNEQFF
TGCGCCAGCAGCTTTCAGGGTTCCTACAATGAGCAGTTCTTC
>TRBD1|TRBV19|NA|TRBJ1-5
CASTTGGEGNQPQHF
TGTGCCAGTACCACAGGGGGCGAGGGCAATCAGCCCCAGCATTTT
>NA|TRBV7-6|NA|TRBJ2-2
CASTEGTILNTGELFF
TGTGCCAGCACCGAAGGAACTATCTTGAACACCGGGGAGCTGTTTTTT
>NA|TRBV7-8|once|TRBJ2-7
CASSVGGRYEQYF
TGTGCCAGCAGTGTCGGAGGGAGGTACGAGCAGTACTTC
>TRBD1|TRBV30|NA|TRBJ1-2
CAWSPPDRGLHYGYTF
TGTGCCTGGAGTCCTCCTGACAGGGGGCTTCACTATGGCTACACCTTC
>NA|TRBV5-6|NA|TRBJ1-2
CASSFFQGTHGYTF
TGTGCCAGCAGCTTCTTTCAGGGTACTCATGGCTACACCTTC
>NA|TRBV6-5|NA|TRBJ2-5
CASSFGGRETQYF
TGTGCCAGCAGTTTCGGGGGGCGAGAGACCCAGTACTTC
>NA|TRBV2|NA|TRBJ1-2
CASRQGYQNGYTF
TGTGCCAGCAGGCAGGGGTACCAGAATGGCTACACCTTC
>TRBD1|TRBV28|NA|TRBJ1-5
CASSLGGTGDWPQHF
TGTGCCAGCAGTTTAGGGGGGACAGGGGACTGGCCCCAGCATTTT
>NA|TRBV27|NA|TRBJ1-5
CASRRTGYSNQPQHF
TGTGCCAGCAGGAGAACAGGGTATAGCAATCAGCCCCAGCATTTT
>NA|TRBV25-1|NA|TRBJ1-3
CASSANRVSGNTIYF
TGTGCCAGCAGTGCGAACAGGGTTTCTGGAAACACCATATATTTT
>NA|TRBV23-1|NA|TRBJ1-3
CARGGKGNTIYF
TGCGCCCGGGGGGGAAAGGGAAACACCATATATTTT
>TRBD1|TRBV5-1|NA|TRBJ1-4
CASSLGAQGTMWEKLFF
TGCGCCAGCAGCTTGGGGGCACAGGGGACGATGTGGGAAAAACTGTTTTTT
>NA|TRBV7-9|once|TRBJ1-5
CASSLEGLSNQPQHF
TGTGCCAGCAGCTTAGAAGGACTTAGCAATCAGCCCCAGCATTTT
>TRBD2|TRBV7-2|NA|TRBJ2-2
CASNLAGGRTGELFF
TGTGCCAGCAACCTAGCGGGAGGTCGCACCGGGGAGCTGTTTTTT
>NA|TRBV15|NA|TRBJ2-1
CATSRSNDEQFF
TGTGCCACCAGCAGAAGCAACGATGAGCAGTTCTTC
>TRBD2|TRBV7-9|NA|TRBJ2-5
CASSSLRTSPSETQYF
TGTGCCAGCAGCTCCCTACGGACTAGCCCCTCAGAGACCCAGTACTTC
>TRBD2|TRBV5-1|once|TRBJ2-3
CASSRTSGPHTQYF
TGCGCCAGCAGCAGGACTAGCGGACCACATACGCAGTATTTT
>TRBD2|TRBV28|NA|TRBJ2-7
CASSSPGTSGSLTYGQYF
TGTGCCAGCAGTTCCCCCGGGACTAGCGGGAGTCTAACCTACGGGCAGTACTTC
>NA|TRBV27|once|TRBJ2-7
CASSFVATDEQYF
TGTGCCAGCAGTTTCGTAGCGACTGACGAGCAGTACTTC
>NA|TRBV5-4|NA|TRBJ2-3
CASSLPGNRPTQYF
TGTGCCAGCAGCTTGCCAGGGAATCGGCCTACGCAGTATTTT
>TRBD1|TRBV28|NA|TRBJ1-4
CASSLLTGVNEKLFF
TGTGCCAGCAGTCTCTTGACAGGGGTTAATGAAAAACTGTTTTTT
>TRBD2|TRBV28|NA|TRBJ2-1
CASLTSGGFNEQFF
TGTGCCAGCCTGACTAGCGGGGGGTTCAATGAGCAGTTCTTC
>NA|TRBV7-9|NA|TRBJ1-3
CASSPGGGTIYF
TGTGCCAGCAGCCCGGGAGGAGGCACCATATATTTT
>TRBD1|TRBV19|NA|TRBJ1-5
CASSRDRARAQPQHF
TGTGCCAGTAGCCGGGACAGGGCTCGAGCTCAGCCCCAGCATTTT
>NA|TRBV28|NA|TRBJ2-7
CASSLLAGSYEQYF
TGTGCCAGCAGTTTATTAGCAGGGTCTTACGAGCAGTACTTC
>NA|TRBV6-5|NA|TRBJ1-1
CASSYLSGNTEAFF
TGTGCCAGCAGTTATTTATCAGGTAACACTGAAGCTTTCTTT
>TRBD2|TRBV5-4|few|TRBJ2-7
CASSLRSGSSSYEQYF
TGTGCCAGCAGCTTGAGAAGCGGGAGCTCCTCCTACGAGCAGTACTTC
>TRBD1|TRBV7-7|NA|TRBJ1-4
CASSRTGKGEKLFF
TGTGCTAGCAGCCGGACAGGGAAAGGAGAAAAACTGTTTTTT
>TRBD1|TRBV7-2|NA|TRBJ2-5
CASSLATGAKQYF
TGTGCCAGCAGCTTAGCCACAGGGGCCAAGCAGTACTTC
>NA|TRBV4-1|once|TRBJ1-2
CASSQSLGPDNYGYTF
TGCGCCAGCAGCCAATCCCTGGGGCCGGATAACTATGGCTACACCTTC
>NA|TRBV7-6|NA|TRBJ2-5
CASSPGPYQETQYF
TGTGCCAGCAGCCCCGGTCCTTACCAAGAGACCCAGTACTTC
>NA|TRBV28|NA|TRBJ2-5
CASSLYRANQYF
TGTGCCAGCAGTTTATACAGGGCAAACCAGTACTTC
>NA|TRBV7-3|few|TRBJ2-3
CASSFTRVPLTNTDTQYF
TGTGCCAGCAGCTTTACCCGGGTCCCTCTTACCAACACAGATACGCAGTATTTT
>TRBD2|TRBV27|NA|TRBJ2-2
CASSLDSVDSGTGELFF
TGTGCCAGCAGTTTAGATTCGGTGGATAGCGGGACCGGGGAGCTGTTTTTT